The rows below give T cell receptor beta chains drawn from one sample of a study of cytomegalovirus exposure and HLA in healthy donors. This table comes from immunoSEQ multiplex PCR, and its TCRdb copy is limited to in-frame clones, with some not included. The table gives some 62,000 clones; the top ten clones make up roughly 4.8% of it. The specimen was PBMCs. These receptors all stem from a man aged 25 to 40 in good health and CMV-seropositive. Each CDR3 is given with its conserved first and last residue. The D gene is left open where the match is weak.

>TRBJ1-1|-|TRBV21-1
TGTGCCAGCAGCCTCCCCGCGGGAGATTTCTTT
CASSLPAGDFF
>TRBJ2-7|-|TRBV5-1
TGCGCCAGTCAGGAGGGATTCCCTGCCTACGAGCAGTACTTC
CASQEGFPAYEQYF
>TRBJ1-5|-|TRBV7-9
TGTGCCAGCAGCTTAGGCCAGGGGACAAGGAATCAGCCCCAGCATTTT
CASSLGQGTRNQPQHF
>TRBJ2-1|TRBD2|TRBV5-1
TGCGCCAGCAGCTTGGAGAGTGGGACGCAAGCGGGAGGTTCTCGCCATGAGCAGTTCTTC
CASSLESGTQAGGSRHEQFF
>TRBJ1-2|TRBD1|TRBV20-1
TGCAGTGCTAAAGACAGGGAAGACTACACCTTC
CSAKDREDYTF
>TRBJ2-5|-|TRBV5-1
TGCGCCAGCAGCTCAGGATGGAAACAAGAGACCCAGTACTTC
CASSSGWKQETQYF
>TRBJ1-1|-|TRBV5-8
TGTGCCAGCAGCTTAATTAAGAACACTGAAGCTTTCTTT
CASSLIKNTEAFF
>TRBJ1-2|-|TRBV11-3
TGTGCCAGCAGCTCTACAGGATCCTCCTATGGCTACACCTTC
CASSSTGSSYGYTF
>TRBJ1-1|-|TRBV5-4
TGTGCCAGCAGCTTTGACAGTTTGGGAACTGAAGCTTTCTTT
CASSFDSLGTEAFF
>TRBJ2-1|-|TRBV4-1
TGCGCCAGCAGCCTTGTGGTGAGCTCCTACAATGAGCAGTTCTTC
CASSLVVSSYNEQFF
>TRBJ2-3|-|TRBV5-4
TGTGCCAGCAGCCCGGACAGAAAGTCAACAGATACGCAGTATTTT
CASSPDRKSTDTQYF
>TRBJ1-6|-|TRBV9
TGTGCCAGCAGCGTAGGAGGATCACCCCTCCACTTT
CASSVGGSPLHF
>TRBJ1-1|-|TRBV1
TGCACCAGCAGTCTCGGACAGGGTTTCATGAACACTGAAGCTTTCTTT
CTSSLGQGFMNTEAFF
>TRBJ2-5|-|TRBV5-1
TGCGCCAGCAGCCTTCCCAACACAACTAGCTCAGAGACCCAGTACTTC
CASSLPNTTSSETQYF
>TRBJ2-7|-|TRBV30
TGTGCCTGGAGTGACAGGGCCGGCGAGCAGTACTTC
CAWSDRAGEQYF
>TRBJ1-6|TRBD1|TRBV7-9
TGTGCCAGCAGCTTACTTGGACAGGGGAGGGATTCACCCCTCCACTTT
CASSLLGQGRDSPLHF
>TRBJ1-2|-|TRBV5-1
TGCGCCAGCAGCTTGCCCCCTGATGGCTACACCTTC
CASSLPPDGYTF
>TRBJ2-2|-|TRBV5-6
TGTGCCAGCAGCTTGGCAGCTAGCGTAGGGCAGTTGACAGCCGGGGAGCTGTTTTTT
CASSLAASVGQLTAGELFF
>TRBJ2-7|TRBD2|TRBV28
TGTGCCAGCAGGTGGGGGGGAGAGAGCGCCTACGAGCAGTACTTC
CASRWGGESAYEQYF
>TRBJ2-5|-|TRBV4-1
TGCGCCAGCAGCTCATCCGGGAGCTTGCAAGAGACCCAGTACTTC
CASSSSGSLQETQYF
>TRBJ2-2|-|TRBV11-3
TGTGCCAGCAGCTCACGGGATCCCGGGGAGCTGTTTTTT
CASSSRDPGELFF
>TRBJ2-7|-|TRBV11-2
TGTGCCACCCTCGAGCAAGAGCAGGGAGGAAGGGAGCAGTACTTC
CATLEQEQGGREQYF
>TRBJ2-7|-|TRBV29-1
TGCAGCGTGGGGGGAATGGACGGCAGCGCCTACGAGCAGTACTTC
CSVGGMDGSAYEQYF
>TRBJ2-2|-|TRBV19
TGTGCCAGTAGTGCGGTAGCGGTCAACACCGGGGAGCTGTTTTTT
CASSAVAVNTGELFF
>TRBJ2-3|TRBD2|TRBV29-1
TGCAGCGTCTGGGGAGGGGGCACAGATACGCAGTATTTT
CSVWGGGTDTQYF
>TRBJ2-3|-|TRBV7-9
TGTGCCAGCAGCTTAGGGGCAGGGATTGACGCAGATACGCAGTATTTT
CASSLGAGIDADTQYF
>TRBJ2-1|TRBD2|TRBV6-5
TGTGCCAGCAGTTACTCCGGCGGGGGGGCGAAGAATGAGCAGTTCTTC
CASSYSGGGAKNEQFF
>TRBJ2-3|-|TRBV13
TGTGCCAGCAGCTTAGGACTGGAGGGAGATACGCAGTATTTT
CASSLGLEGDTQYF
>TRBJ2-7|TRBD1|TRBV6-5
TGTGCCAGCAGTTTCGGGCAGGGGGTTGGCGAGCAGTACTTC
CASSFGQGVGEQYF
>TRBJ1-1|-|TRBV18
TGTGCCAGCTCACCAAACGGGAACACTGAAGCTTTCTTT
CASSPNGNTEAFF
>TRBJ2-2|-|TRBV30
TGTGCAGGGAGGTGGAACACCGGGGAGCTGTTTTTT
CAGRWNTGELFF
>TRBJ1-2|-|TRBV5-1
TGCGCCAGCAGCCCGTCGTTGACTCAGAACTATGGCTACACCTTC
CASSPSLTQNYGYTF
>TRBJ2-7|-|TRBV2
TGTGCCAGCAGGATGACTAGCTCCTACGAGCAGTACTTC
CASRMTSSYEQYF
>TRBJ2-2|-|TRBV6-5
TGTGCCAGCAGTTACTCGATTATCGGCACCGGGGAGCTGTTTTTT
CASSYSIIGTGELFF
>TRBJ2-7|-|TRBV19
TGTGCCAGTAGTACCCCCGAGGCTAGCCCAGACGAGCAGTACTTC
CASSTPEASPDEQYF
>TRBJ1-4|-|TRBV30
TGTGCCTGGAGTGGAAGGGGTTCAACTAATGAAAAACTGTTTTTT
CAWSGRGSTNEKLFF
>TRBJ2-3|-|TRBV13
TGTGCCAGCAGCCGAACTCAGGGTTTTAATACGCAGTATTTT
CASSRTQGFNTQYF
>TRBJ1-1|-|TRBV4-2
TGTGCCAGCAGCGGACTGACCAACACTGAAGCTTTCTTT
CASSGLTNTEAFF
>TRBJ1-2|TRBD1|TRBV6-5
TGTGCCAGCAGTCCCCAGGGGGTTTATGGCTACACCTTC
CASSPQGVYGYTF
>TRBJ1-1|-|TRBV5-3
TGTGCCAGAAGCTTGGAGTTATGGCAACCTGAAGCTTTCTTT
CARSLELWQPEAFF
>TRBJ2-5|-|TRBV7-9
TGTGCCAGCAGCTTTCCCCGAATAGAAACAGGACGGCAAGAGACCCAGTACTTC
CASSFPRIETGRQETQYF
>TRBJ2-2|-|TRBV5-6
TGTGCCAGCAGCTTCGTATCCTGGAACACCGGGGAGCTGTTTTTT
CASSFVSWNTGELFF
>TRBJ2-2|-|TRBV5-1
TGCGCCAGCAGCTTGTCCGGGAGCACCGGGGAGCTGTTTTTT
CASSLSGSTGELFF
>TRBJ2-3|TRBD1|TRBV19
TGTGCCAGTAGTCCCCAGTTGGACAGGGTCACAGATACGCAGTATTTT
CASSPQLDRVTDTQYF
>TRBJ2-3|TRBD1|TRBV9
TGTGCCAGCAGCCTCGACGGGACAGGGAACACAGATACGCAGTATTTT
CASSLDGTGNTDTQYF
>TRBJ2-1|TRBD2|TRBV18
TGTGCCAGCTCACCACGGACGAAACTAGCGGGGGTAAAAAATGAGCAGTTCTTC
CASSPRTKLAGVKNEQFF
>TRBJ2-7|TRBD1|TRBV6-5
TGTGCCAGCAGGCCGGGACAGACTCTATCAGAGCAGTACTTC
CASRPGQTLSEQYF
>TRBJ2-7|TRBD2|TRBV2
TGTGCCAGCATTTCCGGGACTAGAGTTTTCGAGCAGTACTTC
CASISGTRVFEQYF